The T cell receptor (beta chain) described here comes from a study of blood T cell repertoires in COVID-19. Across over 20 US areas, participants ranged in age from roughly 18 to 95 years. Which cohort a participant joined came from the clinical history participants gave. The repertoire was sequenced with immunoSEQ multiplex PCR; TCRdb's copy has only in-frame clones and lacks some. The table has over 110,000 clones, around 82% seen once. The length of the CDR3 is 15 residues. V was clipped by 2 bases and J by 0 bases; unmatched bases: 0. The germline gives CDR1 MNHEY, CDR2 SMNVEV (reference sequence).

This TCR was sampled from a man in his forties with acute COVID-19. V gene TRBV27 combines with J gene TRBJ1-2, with 10 positions matching TRBD1. The sample comprised PBMCs or T cells enriched from blood (not recorded which). The CDR3 reads CASSLGTGANYGYTF. In DNA, the CDR3 is TGTGCCAGCAGTTTAGGGACAGGGGCTAACTATGGCTACACCTTC.